This TCR beta chain was captured by sequencing in a study of blood T cell repertoires in COVID-19. Study information: Acute-phase and convalescent COVID-19 samples originated in the United States, Italy and Spain. PBMCs, B-cell-depleted T cells, or T cells were the source of the cDNA or gDNA that made up the material.

Germline lookup yields CDR1 SGHDN and CDR2 FVKESK. With 5 bases removed from V and 0 bases from J, the gap between germline ends came to 14 bases. The CDR3 loop spans 17 amino acids. Per the original data handling: Nucleated cell counts were estimated from reference gene primer amplification. Clones were read by immunoSEQ multiplex PCR, and TCRdb kept only the in-frame ones, dropping some. The DNA gave D and trimming, while V, J and clone size come from that table. The data show around 120,000 clones, around 80% seen once. This clonotype was obtained from a man between 70 and 80 years old with acute or convalescent COVID-19. What was sequenced was peripheral blood. J is TRBJ1-6 and V is TRBV14; the D gene is possibly TRBD1 (5 bases). The CDR3 DNA reads TGTGCCAGCAGCGAAACAGGTAGAAGCTCCTATAATTCACCCCTCCACTTT. Translation: CASSETGRSSYNSPLHF.